Listed here is a single T cell receptor beta chain. Antigen: not known. These data originate in a study of PD-1 blockade in classical Hodgkin lymphoma. General study points: Newly diagnosed patients were reported to start with lower TCR diversity than healthy donors. What caused the repertoire differences, perhaps disease activity or prior therapy, remains undefined.

Measured with immunoSEQ multiplex PCR; TCRdb has only the in-frame clones, and not every one. The profile shows about 25,000 clones, 94% of them singletons. Time point: newly diagnosed, previously untreated cHL patient sample. Sequencing was carried out using peripheral blood mononuclear cells (PBMCs). This sequence was found in a human donor with classical Hodgkin lymphoma.

The CDR3 protein is CATSIGAYNEQFF. In nucleotides, the CDR3 is TGTGCCACCAGCATAGGGGCCTACAATGAGCAGTTCTTC. The chain combines TRBV15 with TRBJ2-1; TRBD1 might be the D (5 bases). Trimming left V 4 bases short and J 2 bases short, with 6 bases between. Germline V CDR1 and CDR2: LNHNV, YYDKDF (reference sequence). CDR3 size: 13 residues.